A selection of T cell receptor beta chains follows, all from one sample in a study of cytomegalovirus exposure and HLA in healthy donors. The method was immunoSEQ multiplex PCR; TCRdb's version includes in-frame clones alone and lacks a portion of them. The sample carries about 140,000 clones, more than 75% recorded once. The specimen was PBMCs. All receptors derive from a man aged 50 to 59 in good health and CMV-seronegative. Each CDR3 is given with its conserved first and last residue. A D gene is named only where the DNA matches it firmly. Rows may omit the clone size; those that give it use once, few, many or a size class.

clone_size	d_call	v_call	j_call	cdr3_nt	cdr3_aa
-	TRBD1	TRBV2	TRBJ1-2	TGTGCCTCCCTAGGGGGCGGTGGCTACACCTTC	CASLGGGGYTF
-	-	TRBV4-1	TRBJ2-2	TGCGCCAGCAGCCAGATAGATCTAGGATTCACCGGGGAGCTGTTTTTT	CASSQIDLGFTGELFF
few	-	TRBV27	TRBJ2-2	TGTGCCAGCAGTTTTGACTTTCTGAACACCGGGGAGCTGTTTTTT	CASSFDFLNTGELFF
-	-	TRBV4-2	TRBJ2-5	TGTGCCAGCAGCCAAGATCCCAGGGGGGCCAGGGAGACCCAGTACTTC	CASSQDPRGARETQYF
-	-	TRBV6-6	TRBJ1-5	TGTGCCAGCAGTCGTCAGGTTCAGCCCCAGCATTTT	CASSRQVQPQHF
-	TRBD1	TRBV6-5	TRBJ2-1	TGTGCCAGCAGTTACGGGACAGGAGTCTACAATGAGCAGTTCTTC	CASSYGTGVYNEQFF
-	TRBD2	TRBV5-1	TRBJ2-1	TGCGCCAGCAGCAACCGGGGACTAGTTGGTGATGAGCAGTTCTTC	CASSNRGLVGDEQFF
-	TRBD1	TRBV28	TRBJ1-5	TGTGCCAGCAGTCACCCGACAGGGGGCGTTCAGCCCCAGCATTTT	CASSHPTGGVQPQHF
-	TRBD2	TRBV19	TRBJ2-3	TGTGCCAGTAAACGGTCGACTAGCGGGGTCACAGATACGCAGTATTTT	CASKRSTSGVTDTQYF
-	TRBD1	TRBV5-8	TRBJ2-7	TGTGCCAGCAGCTGGGACAGGGTAAACTACGAGCAGTACTTC	CASSWDRVNYEQYF
-	-	TRBV5-1	TRBJ1-6	TGCGCCAGCAGCGTTAGGGGTGGGGTTGATAATTCACCCCTCCACTTT	CASSVRGGVDNSPLHF
few	TRBD1	TRBV11-3	TRBJ1-1	TGTGCCAGCAGCGTCAGGGGGCGAATGGCTGAAGCTTTCTTT	CASSVRGRMAEAFF
-	TRBD1	TRBV19	TRBJ1-5	TGTGCCAGTAGTCTTCAGACAGGGACGCGGAATCAGCCCCAGCATTTT	CASSLQTGTRNQPQHF
-	TRBD2	TRBV7-3	TRBJ2-3	TGTGCCAGCGGAGATATTTCTAGCGGGAGAAGCACAGATACGCAGTATTTT	CASGDISSGRSTDTQYF
-	-	TRBV6-1	TRBJ1-2	TGTGCCAGCAGTGAACAGAATTTTAACTATGGCTACACCTTC	CASSEQNFNYGYTF
-	TRBD1	TRBV28	TRBJ1-5	TGTGCCAGTGTACAGGGGGGGGGACCCCAGCATTTT	CASVQGGGPQHF
-	-	TRBV7-2	TRBJ1-1	TGTGCCAGCAGCCGAAGCTACGGGGGGGGGACAGAAGCTTTCTTT	CASSRSYGGGTEAFF
-	-	TRBV21-1	TRBJ2-5	TGTGCCAGCACCCCTAGCGGGGGGGCCCAGCACTTC	CASTPSGGAQHF
-	-	TRBV7-8	TRBJ2-7	TGTGCCAGCAGCCCGGGGGAGTACAACTCCTACGAGCAGTACTTC	CASSPGEYNSYEQYF
once	-	TRBV27	TRBJ1-1	TGTGCCAGCAGTCTTCGGGCCGGAGGGACTGAAGCTTTCTTT	CASSLRAGGTEAFF
-	TRBD1	TRBV30	TRBJ1-4	TGTGCCTGGAGTGGCGACAGGGTAGAAAAACTGTTTTTT	CAWSGDRVEKLFF
few	-	TRBV28	TRBJ1-2	TGTGCCAGCGGTGCCCGGGGGTCTGGCTACACCTTC	CASGARGSGYTF
once	-	TRBV28	TRBJ1-1	TGTGCCAGCAGTTTGGAGGGGAACACTGAAGCTTTCTTT	CASSLEGNTEAFF
-	TRBD1	TRBV5-1	TRBJ1-2	TGCGCCAGCAGCTTCGGACAGGGTGCCTATGGCTACACCTTC	CASSFGQGAYGYTF
-	-	TRBV19	TRBJ1-1	TGTGCCAGTAGTATAAGTGGGGCAATGAACACTGAAGCTTTCTTT	CASSISGAMNTEAFF
-	TRBD2	TRBV29-1	TRBJ2-7	TGCAGCGTTTTGTCTAGCGGGATCTCCTACGAGCAGTACTTC	CSVLSSGISYEQYF
-	-	TRBV12-5	TRBJ2-2	TGTGCTACCTCAGGACAGCAGAACACCGGGGAGCTGTTTTTT	CATSGQQNTGELFF
-	TRBD1	TRBV6-4	TRBJ1-5	TGTGCCAGCAGTGAACAGGGGGGTCATCAGCCCCAGCATTTT	CASSEQGGHQPQHF
-	TRBD2	TRBV6-1	TRBJ2-7	TGTGCCAGCAGTGAAGCGCTGGGACTAGGATCCTACGAGCAGTACTTC	CASSEALGLGSYEQYF
-	-	TRBV29-1	TRBJ2-3	TGCAGCGTTCTTGACCCAGGGGAACCTAATACGCAGTATTTT	CSVLDPGEPNTQYF
once	-	TRBV6-5	TRBJ2-3	TGTGCCAGCAGTTACGGGGCTAGCACAGATACGCAGTATTTT	CASSYGASTDTQYF
-	-	TRBV19	TRBJ2-3	TGTGCCAGTAGTCCCCAGGGCGGTCCTAGCACAGATACGCAGTATTTT	CASSPQGGPSTDTQYF
-	-	TRBV9	TRBJ1-2	TGTGCCAGCAGCCCGGGTTCCCGTGTGGGCTACACCTTC	CASSPGSRVGYTF
-	-	TRBV7-8	TRBJ2-2	TGTGCCAGCAGCTTAGTGGCAGGGACCGGGGAGCTGTTTTTT	CASSLVAGTGELFF
-	-	TRBV28	TRBJ1-4	TGTGCCAGCAGTGTCCCAGGTGAAAAACTGTTTTTT	CASSVPGEKLFF
-	TRBD2	TRBV28	TRBJ2-1	TGTGCCAGCAGCCCCTTATGGACTAGCGGGGCCCCGAGCTCCTACAATGAGCAGTTCTTC	CASSPLWTSGAPSSYNEQFF
-	TRBD1	TRBV7-3	TRBJ2-3	TGTGCCAGCAGCCACAGGGGATACACAGATACGCAGTATTTT	CASSHRGYTDTQYF
-	TRBD2	TRBV27	TRBJ2-1	TGTGCCAGCAGTTTGGGGGGGACCTCCTACAATGAGCAGTTCTTC	CASSLGGTSYNEQFF
many	-	TRBV2	TRBJ1-2	TGTGCCAGCAGTGAAACCCCCCAAGGGAGGGATGGCTACACCTTC	CASSETPQGRDGYTF
once	TRBD1	TRBV7-6	TRBJ1-5	TGTGCCAGCAGCCGGGGACAGGGGAATAATCAGCCCCAGCATTTT	CASSRGQGNNQPQHF
-	-	TRBV5-6	TRBJ2-4	TGTGCCAGCAGCTGGGAGAAAAACATTCAGTACTTC	CASSWEKNIQYF
-	TRBD1	TRBV10-3	TRBJ2-5	TGTGCCACCACAGGGGTAGGAGAGACCCAGTACTTC	CATTGVGETQYF
-	-	TRBV7-9	TRBJ2-1	TGTGCCAGCAGCCCTTTCAATGAGCAGTTCTTC	CASSPFNEQFF
few	TRBD2	TRBV15	TRBJ2-3	TGTGCCACCAGCCCCCGTCTCGCGGGAGGGACAGATACGCAGTATTTT	CATSPRLAGGTDTQYF
few	TRBD1	TRBV10-2	TRBJ1-1	TGCGCCAGCGGGGACAGGGGGCTGCGCACTGAAGCTTTCTTT	CASGDRGLRTEAFF
-	-	TRBV10-1	TRBJ1-1	TGCGCCAGCAGTGAGAGCTCTGAGGGGGAATTATCTCGGGGCACTGAAGCTTTCTTT	CASSESSEGELSRGTEAFF
-	TRBD2	TRBV7-3	TRBJ2-5	TGTGCCAGCAGCTTAAAGGGCCGTACTAGCGTAAGGCAAGAGACCCAGTACTTC	CASSLKGRTSVRQETQYF
-	-	TRBV6-1	TRBJ1-6	TGTGCCAGCAGGACAGAAAGCTCCTATAATTCACCCCTCCACTTT	CASRTESSYNSPLHF
-	-	TRBV7-8	TRBJ1-4	TGTGCCAGCAGCCTCCGGGCGGGGTCTAATGAAAAACTGTTTTTT	CASSLRAGSNEKLFF
-	-	TRBV6-1	TRBJ2-3	TGTGCCAGCGAGGTTCAGGGGTATACGCAGTATTTT	CASEVQGYTQYF
-	-	TRBV29-1	TRBJ1-2	TGCAGCGTTGTCGGGGGTGCCTATGGCTACACCTTC	CSVVGGAYGYTF
few	-	TRBV5-6	TRBJ1-5	TGTGCCAGCAGTTACCAGGGGAAAGGGCAGCCCCAGCATTTT	CASSYQGKGQPQHF
-	TRBD2	TRBV13	TRBJ2-1	TGTGCCAGCAGCCCGACAAGGGGACTAGCGGGGTATAATGAGCAGTTCTTC	CASSPTRGLAGYNEQFF
-	-	TRBV30	TRBJ1-6	TGTGCCTGGAGTGGAGCCGATCCCCGCGGTTCACCCCTCCACTTT	CAWSGADPRGSPLHF
-	TRBD1	TRBV6-1	TRBJ2-1	TGTGCCAGCAGTGGGGGACAGGGGAGGGATGAGCAGTTCTTC	CASSGGQGRDEQFF
-	TRBD1	TRBV6-5	TRBJ1-2	TGTGCCAGCAGTTACTCTGACAGGGGACCTAACTATGGCTACACCTTC	CASSYSDRGPNYGYTF
-	-	TRBV2	TRBJ1-6	TGTGCCAGCACCGACCCGGACAGCTCCTATAATTCACCCCTCCACTTT	CASTDPDSSYNSPLHF
-	-	TRBV19	TRBJ1-2	TGTGCCAGTAGTCCCACAGGGATCAAAGTGGGCGGCTACACCTTC	CASSPTGIKVGGYTF
-	-	TRBV5-1	TRBJ2-1	TGCGCCAGCAGCTCCCAACTTTCCTCGGGTGAGCAGTTCTTC	CASSSQLSSGEQFF